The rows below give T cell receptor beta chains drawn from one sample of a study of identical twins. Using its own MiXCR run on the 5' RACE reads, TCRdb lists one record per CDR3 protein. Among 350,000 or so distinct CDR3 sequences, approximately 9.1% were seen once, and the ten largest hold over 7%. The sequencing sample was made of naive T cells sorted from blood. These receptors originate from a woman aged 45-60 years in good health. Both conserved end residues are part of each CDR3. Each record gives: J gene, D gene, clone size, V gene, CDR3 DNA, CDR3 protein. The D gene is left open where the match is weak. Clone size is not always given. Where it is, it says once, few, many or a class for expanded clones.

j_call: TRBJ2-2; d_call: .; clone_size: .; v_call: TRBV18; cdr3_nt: TGTGCCAGCTCACCATGGGATGACACCGGGGAGCTGTTTTTT; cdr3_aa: CASSPWDDTGELFF
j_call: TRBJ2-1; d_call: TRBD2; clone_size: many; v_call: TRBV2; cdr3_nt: TGTGCCAGCATAGGGACTAGCGGCTCAGGGGAGCAGTTCTTC; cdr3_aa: CASIGTSGSGEQFF
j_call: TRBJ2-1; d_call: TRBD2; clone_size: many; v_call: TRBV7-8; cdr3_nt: TGTGCCAGCAGCTTAGAGCGGGTGACTAGCTACGACAATGAGCAGTTCTTC; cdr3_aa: CASSLERVTSYDNEQFF
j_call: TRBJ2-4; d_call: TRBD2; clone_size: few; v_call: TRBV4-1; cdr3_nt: TGCGCCAGCAGCCAAGTTATCGGACTAGCGGGAGGTTTGGGTTTCAAAAACATTCAGTACTTC; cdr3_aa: CASSQVIGLAGGLGFKNIQYF
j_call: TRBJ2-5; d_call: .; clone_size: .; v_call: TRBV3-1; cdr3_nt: TGTGCCAGCAGCCACCCCAAAGGGACCCAGTACTTC; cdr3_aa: CASSHPKGTQYF
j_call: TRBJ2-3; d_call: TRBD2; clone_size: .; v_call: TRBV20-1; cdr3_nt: TGCAGTGCTAGTATTACAAGCGGGATAGCAGATACGCAGTATTTT; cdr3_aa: CSASITSGIADTQYF
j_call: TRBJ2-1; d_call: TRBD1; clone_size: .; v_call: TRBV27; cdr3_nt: TGTGCCAGCAGAAAACCCAGGGGGTCCTACAATGAGCAGTTCTTC; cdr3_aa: CASRKPRGSYNEQFF
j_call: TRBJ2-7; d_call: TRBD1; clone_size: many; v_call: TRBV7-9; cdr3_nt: TGTGCCAGCAGCTTAGCCGGACAGGGAGACTCCTACGAGCAGTACTTC; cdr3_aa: CASSLAGQGDSYEQYF
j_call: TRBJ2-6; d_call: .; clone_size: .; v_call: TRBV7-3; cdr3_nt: TGTGCCAGCAGCATACCACAGGGCTTGGGAGAGGCCAACGTCCTGACTTTC; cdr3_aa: CASSIPQGLGEANVLTF
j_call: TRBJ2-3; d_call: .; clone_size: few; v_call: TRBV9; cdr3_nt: TGTGCCAGCAGCGTAGAAATGGCCACAGATACGCAGTATTTT; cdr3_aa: CASSVEMATDTQYF
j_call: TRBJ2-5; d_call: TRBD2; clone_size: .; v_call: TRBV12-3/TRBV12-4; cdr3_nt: TGTGCCAGCAGTTTCCCGACTAGCGGGAGTCGAGAGACCCAGTACTTC; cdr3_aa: CASSFPTSGSRETQYF
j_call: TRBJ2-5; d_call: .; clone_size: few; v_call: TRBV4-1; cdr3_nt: TGCGCCAGCAGCTACCTAGTGCGGGAACAAGAGACCCAGTACTTC; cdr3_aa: CASSYLVREQETQYF
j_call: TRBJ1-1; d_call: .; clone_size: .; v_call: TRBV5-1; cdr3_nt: TGCGCCAGCAGTAGGTGGCCTTCCAACACTGAAGCTTTCTTT; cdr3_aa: CASSRWPSNTEAFF
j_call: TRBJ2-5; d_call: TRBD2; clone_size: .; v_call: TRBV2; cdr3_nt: TGTGCCAGCAGTAGACTAGCGGGCCCCCAAGAGACCCAGTACTTC; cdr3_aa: CASSRLAGPQETQYF
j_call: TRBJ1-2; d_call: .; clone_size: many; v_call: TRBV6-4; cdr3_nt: TGTGCCAGCAGCCCCGGGTCCTCCTATGGCTACACCTTC; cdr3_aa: CASSPGSSYGYTF
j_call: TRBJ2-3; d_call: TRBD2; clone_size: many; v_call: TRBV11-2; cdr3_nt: TGTGCCAGCAGCTTAGGGCGAGCGGGGGGGGTCACAGATACGCAGTATTTT; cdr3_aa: CASSLGRAGGVTDTQYF
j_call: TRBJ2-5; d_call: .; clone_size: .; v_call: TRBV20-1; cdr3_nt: TGCAGTGCCCAACTAGCTCGGAGGCAAGAGACCCAGTACTTC; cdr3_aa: CSAQLARRQETQYF
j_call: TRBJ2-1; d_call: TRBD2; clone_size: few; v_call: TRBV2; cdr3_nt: TGTGCCAGCAAGGGGGGGCTAGCGGGGTGGGATGAGCAGTTCTTC; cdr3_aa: CASKGGLAGWDEQFF
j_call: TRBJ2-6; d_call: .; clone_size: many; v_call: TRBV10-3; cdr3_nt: TGTGCCATCAGTGAAGAGGGGAGTGGGGCCAACGTCCTGACTTTC; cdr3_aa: CAISEEGSGANVLTF
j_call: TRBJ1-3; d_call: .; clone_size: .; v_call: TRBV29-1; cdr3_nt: TGCAGCGTTGTAACAAGATACGGAAACACCATATATTTT; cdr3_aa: CSVVTRYGNTIYF
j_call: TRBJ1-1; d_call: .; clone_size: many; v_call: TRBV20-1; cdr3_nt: TGCAGTGCTGATACCCCGAACACTGAAGCTTTCTTT; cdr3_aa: CSADTPNTEAFF
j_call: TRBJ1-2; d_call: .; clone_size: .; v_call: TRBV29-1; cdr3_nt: TGCAGCCCAAAGACCCTGGAGAATGGCTACACCTTC; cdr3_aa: CSPKTLENGYTF
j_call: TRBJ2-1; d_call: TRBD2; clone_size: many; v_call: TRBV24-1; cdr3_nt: TGTGCCACCAGTGATTTGCCGTCGTCGGCGGGAGGGTTCGACAATGAGCAGTTCTTC; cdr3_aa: CATSDLPSSAGGFDNEQFF
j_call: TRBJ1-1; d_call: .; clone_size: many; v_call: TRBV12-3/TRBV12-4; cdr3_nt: TGTGCCAGCAGTTTCCGGGGGAACACTGAAGCTTTCTTT; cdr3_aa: CASSFRGNTEAFF
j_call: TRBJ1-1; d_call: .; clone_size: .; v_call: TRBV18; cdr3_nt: TGTGCCAGCTCTCCAGGGGTCTCGAGCACTGAAGCTTTCTTT; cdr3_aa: CASSPGVSSTEAFF
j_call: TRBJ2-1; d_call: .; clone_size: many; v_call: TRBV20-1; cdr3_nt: TGCAGTGCTAGTCGTAACAGGGCCTACAATGAGCAGTTCTTC; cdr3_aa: CSASRNRAYNEQFF
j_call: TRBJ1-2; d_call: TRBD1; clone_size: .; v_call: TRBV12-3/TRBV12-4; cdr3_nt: TGTGCCAGCAGTTTCCCAGGCCACAGGGGTAGGGTTGACGGCTACACCTTC; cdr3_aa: CASSFPGHRGRVDGYTF
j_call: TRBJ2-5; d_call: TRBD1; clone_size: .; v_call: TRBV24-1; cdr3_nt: TGTGCCACCAGTGAGAACCCGGGACAGACAAGAGAAGAGACCCAGTACTTC; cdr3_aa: CATSENPGQTREETQYF
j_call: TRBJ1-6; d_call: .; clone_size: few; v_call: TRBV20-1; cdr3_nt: TGCAGTGCTAGTACCGGGAGAGATAATTCACCCCTCCACTTT; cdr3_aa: CSASTGRDNSPLHF
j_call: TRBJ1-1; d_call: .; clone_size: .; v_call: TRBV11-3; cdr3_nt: TGTGCCAGCAGCTCACAGGGCCGGAGAGCTTTCTTT; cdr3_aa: CASSSQGRRAFF
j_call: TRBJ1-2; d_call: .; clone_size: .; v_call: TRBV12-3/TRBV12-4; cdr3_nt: TGTGCCAGCAGCCCTACACCTACCTATGGCTACACCTTC; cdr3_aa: CASSPTPTYGYTF
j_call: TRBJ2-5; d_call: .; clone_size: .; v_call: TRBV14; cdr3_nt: TGTGCCAGCAGCCAAGAACGAGGGGTCGAGACCCAGTACTTC; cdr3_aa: CASSQERGVETQYF
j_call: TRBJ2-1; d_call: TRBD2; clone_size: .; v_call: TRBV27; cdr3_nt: TGTGCCAGCAGTTCTGGGACAGCCTTAGCGGGAGCCTACAATGAGCAGTTCTTC; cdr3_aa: CASSSGTALAGAYNEQFF
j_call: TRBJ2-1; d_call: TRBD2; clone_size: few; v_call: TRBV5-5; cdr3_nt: TGTGCCAGCAGCCACCTGACTAGCGGGAGAAACAATGAGCAGTTCTTC; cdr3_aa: CASSHLTSGRNNEQFF
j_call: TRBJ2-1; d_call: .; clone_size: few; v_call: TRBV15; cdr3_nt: TGTGCCACCAGCGCGAAACGCGCGGGTGAGCAGTTCTTC; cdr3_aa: CATSAKRAGEQFF
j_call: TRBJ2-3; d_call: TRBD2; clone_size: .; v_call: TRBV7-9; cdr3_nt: TGTGCCAGCATCCTAGGCGGGACTAGCGGATTCACAGATACGCAGTATTTT; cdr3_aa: CASILGGTSGFTDTQYF
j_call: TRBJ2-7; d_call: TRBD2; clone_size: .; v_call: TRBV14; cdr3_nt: TGTGCCAGCAGCCAAGCCCGTCACTGGAGGACTAGCGGGGCTGTCTCCTACGAGCAGTACTTC; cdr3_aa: CASSQARHWRTSGAVSYEQYF
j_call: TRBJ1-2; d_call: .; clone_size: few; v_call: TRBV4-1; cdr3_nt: TGCGCCAGCAGCCAAGCGGCAGTCGACTATGGCTACACCTTC; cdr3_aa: CASSQAAVDYGYTF
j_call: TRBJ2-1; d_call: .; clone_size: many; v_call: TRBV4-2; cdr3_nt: TGTGCCAGCAGCCAAGTTTTAGCGTCTCCGCCGGACTCCTACAATGAGCAGTTCTTC; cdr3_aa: CASSQVLASPPDSYNEQFF
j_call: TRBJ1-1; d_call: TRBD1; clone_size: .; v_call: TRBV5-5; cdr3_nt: TGTGCCAGCAGCGCCGGACAGGGGGCGAGCACTGAAGCTTTCTTT; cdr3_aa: CASSAGQGASTEAFF
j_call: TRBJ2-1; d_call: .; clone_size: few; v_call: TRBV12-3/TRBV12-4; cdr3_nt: TGTGCCAGCAAAGGAGGGACCCCCCAGTTCTTC; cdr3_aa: CASKGGTPQFF
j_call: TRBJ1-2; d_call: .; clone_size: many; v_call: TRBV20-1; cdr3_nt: TGCAGTGCTAGAGTACCAGGAGCCGAACATGGCTACACCTTC; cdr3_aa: CSARVPGAEHGYTF
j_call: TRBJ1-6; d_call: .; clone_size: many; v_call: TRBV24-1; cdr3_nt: TGTGGGGCGGGACCCCTCCACTTT; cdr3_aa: CGAGPLHF
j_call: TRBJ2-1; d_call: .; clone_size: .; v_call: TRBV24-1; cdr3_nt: TGTGCCACCAGCACACTAGCAAACTCCAATGAGCAGTTCTTC; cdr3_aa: CATSTLANSNEQFF
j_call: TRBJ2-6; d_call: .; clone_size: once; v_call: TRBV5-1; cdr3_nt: TGCGCCAGCAGCTTGGCCGGGGACCCTGGGGCCAACGTCCTGACTTTC; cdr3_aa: CASSLAGDPGANVLTF
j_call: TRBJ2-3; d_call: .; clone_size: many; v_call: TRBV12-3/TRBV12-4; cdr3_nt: TGTGCCAGCAGTTCCGCCCTACCATGGAGTTCGACGCAGTATTTT; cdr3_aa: CASSSALPWSSTQYF
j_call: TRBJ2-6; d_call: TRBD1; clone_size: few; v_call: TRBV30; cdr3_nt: TGTGCCTGGAGTGTCAGGGGGTCTGGGGCCAACGTCCTGACTTTC; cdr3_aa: CAWSVRGSGANVLTF
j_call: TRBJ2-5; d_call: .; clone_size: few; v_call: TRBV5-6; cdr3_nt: TGTGCCAGCAGCTTGGACGGCCCACAAGAGACCCAGTACTTC; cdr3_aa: CASSLDGPQETQYF
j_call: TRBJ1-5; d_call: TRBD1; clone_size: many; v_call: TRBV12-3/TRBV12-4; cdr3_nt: TGTGCCAGCACCCAGGGACAGGGGAATCAGCCCCAGCATTTT; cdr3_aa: CASTQGQGNQPQHF
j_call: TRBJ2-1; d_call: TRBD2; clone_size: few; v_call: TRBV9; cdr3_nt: TGTGCCAGCAGCGCCCTAGCGGGAGTCGGCAATGAGCAGTTCTTC; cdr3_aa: CASSALAGVGNEQFF
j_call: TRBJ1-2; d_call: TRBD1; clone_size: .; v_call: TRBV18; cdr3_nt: TGTGCCAGCTCACCACCCGGGACAGGGGGCAGGAGCTACACCTTC; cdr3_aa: CASSPPGTGGRSYTF
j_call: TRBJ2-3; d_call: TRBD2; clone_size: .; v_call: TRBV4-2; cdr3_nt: TGTGCCAGCAGTCCGGGACTAGCGGGAGGAGGGGATACGCAGTATTTT; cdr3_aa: CASSPGLAGGGDTQYF
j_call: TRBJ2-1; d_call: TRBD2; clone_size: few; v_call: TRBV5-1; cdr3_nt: TGCGCCAGCAGCTGGGGACGGACTAGTGGGAGCGAGCAGTTCTTC; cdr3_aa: CASSWGRTSGSEQFF